This T cell receptor (beta chain) was identified in a study of cytomegalovirus exposure and HLA in healthy donors. The wider study: It was reported in a later analysis that the 120 validation repertoires used the same platform as the 666 first-cohort repertoires. Study outcomes and limitations: It was confirmed in vitro that a few of the CMV-associated chains were specific for CMV antigens. It was found in a later analysis that first-cohort TCR clusters tended to co-occur in the approximately 120 validation repertoires.

Worth noting for this clone: The target antigen is unknown.

In germline, CDR1 is MNHEY, CDR2 SVGAGI. CDR3 length: 16 amino acids. V was shortened by 0 bases and J by 4 bases, with 15 bases between the two germline ends. TCRdb's copy holds only in-frame clones and misses some; the assay was immunoSEQ multiplex PCR. Found here are around 300,000 clones, roughly 87% of them singletons; the top ten hold about 1%. Sequencing was carried out using PBMCs. The TCR sequence derives from a woman in her twenties or thirties in good health and CMV-seropositive. This chain uses TRBV6-5 with TRBJ1-2; tentatively, D is TRBD1 (6 bases). The CDR3 sequence is CASSYSSHRVGYGYTF. The CDR3 coding sequence is TGTGCCAGCAGTTACTCATCCCACAGGGTGGGCTATGGCTACACCTTC.